The 18 T cell receptor beta chains below all came from one sample that was sequenced in a study of PD-1 blockade in classical Hodgkin lymphoma. Relapses following autologous stem cell transplantation were seen in all patients, with brentuximab vedotin exposure varying. Produced via immunoSEQ multiplex PCR; TCRdb's table is partial and in-frame only. The sample has roughly 35,000 clones, 70% to 90% seen once; the top ten hold about 7.4%. The sequencing used peripheral blood mononuclear cells (PBMCs), collected before the second cycle of nivolumab. These receptor sequences come from a human donor with classical Hodgkin lymphoma.

This chain connects TRBV5-1 to TRBJ1-2, with 7 nucleotides matching TRBD1. V shed 0 bases, J shed 5 bases, and the junction held 13 bases outside the gene matches. This CDR3 comprises 17 residues. Looked up from germline, CDR1 is SGHRS and CDR2 is YFSETQ. Written as DNA, the CDR3 is TGCGCCAGCAGCTTGGATCAGGGGGGGAGAGATCATTATGGCTACACCTTC. Translated, it gives CASSLDQGGRDHYGYTF.

The chain employs TRBV7-9 and TRBJ1-1, with 7 bases lining up with TRBD1. Germline V CDR1 and CDR2: SEHNR, FQNEAQ (reference sequence). This CDR3 contains 13 residues. Germline trimming cut 5 bases from V and 7 bases from J; bases unmatched to any gene: 7. In DNA, the CDR3 is TGTGCCAGCAGCGGAGGACAGGCTGGTGAAGCTTTCTTT. It codes for CASSGGQAGEAFF.

The chain is built from TRBV5-1 and TRBJ2-1, with TRBD1 matching 12 bases. There are 15 residues in the CDR3. Germline-derived CDR1 and CDR2 are SGHRS and YFSETQ. V was clipped by 0 bases and J by 8 bases; unmatched bases: 3. CDR3 in amino acids: CASSLEGTGGYEQFF. The CDR3 region has the DNA TGCGCCAGCAGCTTGGAGGGGACAGGGGGCTATGAGCAGTTCTTC.

The CDR3 nucleotides read TGTGCCAGCAAACTACTACTAGCGGGAGTCGATGAGCAGTTCTTC. This translates into CASKLLLAGVDEQFF. This chain links TRBV2 with TRBJ2-1; 11 bases line up with TRBD2. Germline V gene data show CDR1 as SNHLY and CDR2 as FYNNEI. The CDR3 extends over 15 amino acids. V shed 7 bases, J shed 8 bases, and the junction held 10 bases outside the gene matches.

The CDR3 DNA follows: TGCGCCAGCAGCTCTGAAAACAGGGGGAGGAACGAGCAGTACTTC. This sequence encodes CASSSENRGRNEQYF. The chain carries TRBV5-1 and TRBJ2-7; 8 bases agree with TRBD1. Germline CDR1 is SGHRS and CDR2 is YFSETQ. The CDR3 loop spans 15 amino acids. Losses at the gene ends were 3 bases for V and 5 bases for J; bases not matched to a gene: 10.

The CDR3 nucleotides read TGCGCCAGCAGCTCGGCTAGCGGGCCTCTTGAGCAGTTCTTC. Translation: CASSSASGPLEQFF. V usage is TRBV5-1 and J usage is TRBJ2-1, with 8 positions matching TRBD2. This CDR3 spans 14 amino acids. Looked up from germline, CDR1 is SGHRS and CDR2 is YFSETQ. Unmatched junction bases numbered 8, after V lost 3 bases and J lost 9 bases.

The chain recombines TRBV2 with TRBJ1-3; perhaps TRBD1 as D (6 bases). The CDR3 loop spans 16 amino acids. V was cut by 2 bases and J by 3 bases, with 14 bases left in between. Per germline, CDR1 SNHLY and CDR2 FYNNEI. The CDR3 spells CASSEYGGRGGNTIYF. CDR3 sequence (DNA): TGTGCCAGCAGTGAATATGGGGGGCGAGGTGGAAACACCATATATTTT.

Only one count was recorded for this clone. The chain joins TRBV6-6 to TRBJ1-2; D remains ambiguous. V lost 5 bases and J 3 bases, leaving 10 bases between the germline ends. The CDR3 is made up of 13 amino acids. CDR1 and CDR2 (germline): MNHNY, SVGAGI (reference sequence). The CDR3 DNA is TGTGCCAGCAGTCCGGGCTTGGACTATGGCTACACCTTC. This encodes CASSPGLDYGYTF.

The CDR3 loop reads CASSPVTGFPSEQYF. CDR3 coding DNA: TGTGCCAGCAGCCCGGTGACAGGGTTTCCGAGCGAGCAGTACTTC. This sequence joins TRBV11-3 and TRBJ2-7, with 7 bases matching TRBD1. V gave up 5 bases and J gave up 6 bases; unmatched junction bases: 13. Germline assignment: CDR1 SGHNT and CDR2 YENEEA. There are 15 residues in the CDR3.

This clone has just a few counts. The rearrangement uses TRBV19 and TRBJ1-4; possible D gene TRBD1, 5 bases. Per germline, CDR1 LNHDA and CDR2 SQIVND (reference sequence). This CDR3 contains 15 residues. Trimming removed 6 bases from V and 4 bases from J, with 15 bases in between. CDR3 in amino acids: CASSLNPGLNEKLFF. Here the CDR3 DNA reads TGTGCCAGTAGCCTCAACCCGGGACTTAATGAAAAACTGTTTTTT.

This clone was counted a few times. This chain uses TRBV6-6 with TRBJ2-3; D is unresolved. The CDR3 covers 13 residues. CDR1 MNHNY and CDR2 SVGAGI come from the germline V gene (reference sequence). The V end was cut by 2 bases, the J end by 7 bases, with 10 bases between. CDR3 sequence: CASSYPAAYTQYF. DNA of the CDR3: TGTGCCAGCAGTTACCCCGCGGCGTATACGCAGTATTTT.

The rearrangement links TRBV6-1 to TRBJ2-2; the D gene is possibly TRBD2 (7 bases). Trimming took off 6 bases at V and 5 bases at J, with 16 bases between the two ends. CDR3 length equals 15 residues. Germline V gives CDR1 MNHNS, CDR2 SASEGT. CDR3 amino acids: CASRGGLALTGELFF. CDR3 DNA sequence: TGTGCCAGCAGGGGGGGGCTAGCTCTGACCGGGGAGCTGTTTTTT.

This clone was seen a few times. The V gene is TRBV4-2, the J gene TRBJ2-3; TRBD1 is a possible D gene (5 bases). Germline CDR1 LGHNA, CDR2 YNFKEQ. V was cut by 1 base and J by 4 bases, with 9 bases left in between. CDR3 length equals 14 residues. The CDR3 nucleotides read TGTGCCAGCAGCCAAGTTCAGGGCGCAGATACGCAGTATTTT. Translation gives CASSQVQGADTQYF.

The V gene is TRBV18, the J gene TRBJ2-2; maybe TRBD1 (6 bases). The germline V and J ends were trimmed by 2 bases and 0 bases, with 16 bases remaining between them. The germline CDR1 and CDR2 sequences are KGHSH and LQKENI. This CDR3 has 18 amino acids. The CDR3 is CASSPRQTGTPNTGELFF. The DNA for the CDR3 is TGTGCCAGCTCACCAAGGCAAACCGGGACACCGAACACCGGGGAGCTGTTTTTT.

This clone was seen a handful of times. The chain joins TRBV21-1 to TRBJ2-4; the table names TRBD1, a call not compared with the DNA. TRBV21-1 is labeled a pseudogene. The CDR3 covers 16 residues. In DNA, the CDR3 is TGTGCCAGCAGCAATCCAATACGAGACAGGCGGAACATTCAGTACTTC. This sequence encodes CASSNPIRDRRNIQYF.

The DNA for the CDR3 is TGTGCCAGCAGCGTCCGTAAACAGGGGACCGAGCAGTACTTC. Translating gives CASSVRKQGTEQYF. The rearrangement uses TRBV9 and TRBJ2-7; 7 nucleotides agree with TRBD1. Trimming removed 2 bases from V and 6 bases from J; junction bases left unmatched: 8. The CDR3 sequence is 14 residues long. The germline CDR1 and CDR2 sequences are SGDLS and YYNGEE.

This rearrangement joins TRBV19 to TRBJ1-4, with no clear D. The ends were cut back, 3 bases at V and 3 bases at J, with 11 bases in the middle. The germline CDR1 and CDR2 sequences are LNHDA and SQIVND (reference sequence). The length of the CDR3 is 15 residues. The CDR3 DNA reads TGTGCCAGTAGTATTTTTGACGTTTCTAATGAAAAACTGTTTTTT. Residues: CASSIFDVSNEKLFF. Full variable domain (outside the CDR3, taken from reference TRBV19 and TRBJ1-4): DGGITQSPKYLFRKEGQNVTLSCEQNLNHDAMYWYRQDPGQGLRLIYYSQIVNDFQKGDIAEGYSVSREKKESFPLTVTSAQKNPTAFYLCASSIFDVSNEKLFFGSGTQLSVL.

The rearrangement joins TRBV7-6 to TRBJ2-1; D might be TRBD2 (6 bases). Germline CDR1 and CDR2: SGHVS and FNYEAQ. V dropped 8 bases and J dropped 7 bases, with 15 bases sitting between them. The CDR3 loop spans 13 amino acids. The CDR3 coding sequence is TGTGCCAGCCAACGGGACTTAAGGAATGAGCAGTTCTTC. Its translation is CASQRDLRNEQFF.